This T cell receptor beta chain was sequenced in a study of blood T cell repertoires in COVID-19. Study-level information: The origin of the acute and convalescent COVID-19 samples was the United States, Italy and Spain.

The trim removed 6 bases at V and 2 bases at J, leaving 4 bases unmatched. The germline gives CDR1 SQVTM, CDR2 ANQGSEA. This CDR3 is 14 amino acids long. The protocol was immunoSEQ multiplex PCR, while the TCRdb copy is restricted to in-frame clones and leaves out a portion. Here the sample spans 100,000 to 150,000 clones, roughly 90% being singletons. Participants came from 20 to 25 US areas, aged about 18 to 100 years. Participant reports of clinical history set cohort assignment. Cohort 3 recovery required two negative PCRs, clearance, or symptom resolution. The sequencing input was PBMCs or T cells enriched from blood (not recorded which). This clonotype originated in a woman aged 45-65 years who had recovered from COVID-19. The chain recombines TRBV29-1 with TRBJ1-3; 10 positions agree with TRBD1. The CDR3 DNA is TGCAGCGTCGGACAGGGGGGCCCTGGAAACACCATATATTTT. The encoded protein is CSVGQGGPGNTIYF.